Described below is a single T cell receptor (beta chain) sequence and its context. The entry originates in a study of T cell responses to AZD1222 COVID-19 vaccine. Both about-4-week and about-12-week second-dose recipients were combined. V was cut by 2 bases and J by 3 bases, with 11 bases left in between. CDR1 and CDR2 (germline): MNHNY, SVGAGI (reference sequence). The CDR3 is made up of 14 amino acids. Clones were read by immunoSEQ multiplex PCR, and TCRdb kept only the in-frame ones, dropping some. The table records about 31,000 clones, 88% of them present only once. The source material was peripheral blood, sampled 28 days after the second AZD1222 dose. V is TRBV6-6 and J is TRBJ2-7; D ambiguous. The TCR comes from an adult who received the AZD1222 COVID-19 vaccine. The CDR3 loop reads CASSYMWLDYEQYF. CDR3 coding DNA: TGTGCCAGCAGTTACATGTGGTTGGACTACGAGCAGTACTTC.